Listed here are 28 T cell receptor beta chains from one sample, sequenced in a study of blood T cell repertoires in COVID-19. Data came from immunoSEQ multiplex PCR; TCRdb stores just in-frame clones and leaves some out. Altogether around 220,000 clones are present, around 75% being singletons, with the ten largest covering 4% to 5.5%. Material: peripheral blood. These receptors originate from a human donor in a cohort sampled during active COVID-19.

The chain joins TRBV9 to TRBJ1-1, with a possible D match to TRBD1 (5 bases). Germline assignment: CDR1 SGDLS and CDR2 YYNGEE. CDR3 length: 14 residues. V dropped 0 bases and J dropped 0 bases, with 6 bases sitting between them. The CDR3 DNA follows: TGTGCCAGCAGCGTAGCAGGGATGAACACTGAAGCTTTCTTT. This encodes CASSVAGMNTEAFF.

This clone has a handful of counts. This chain connects TRBV5-4 to TRBJ2-6; 9 positions match TRBD1. This CDR3 has 18 residues. CDR1 and CDR2 from the germline V gene are SGHNT and YYREEE (reference sequence). J was trimmed by 0 bases and V by 4 bases; bases with no gene match: 8. The CDR3 DNA sequence: TGTGCCAGCAGCACCTGGACAGGGGTCCTCTCTGGGGCCAACGTCCTGACTTTC. Translation: CASSTWTGVLSGANVLTF.

V and J are TRBV27 and TRBJ1-5; D is perhaps TRBD1 (5 bases). The CDR3 has 13 amino acids. V was shortened by 5 bases and J by 7 bases, with 12 bases between the two germline ends. The V gene's germline CDR1 is MNHEY and CDR2 SMNVEV (reference sequence). The DNA of the CDR3 is TGTGCCAGCAGTCCCCAGGGCTCCCAGCCCCAGCATTTT. Amino acids: CASSPQGSQPQHF.

V usage is TRBV5-4 and J usage is TRBJ2-1; TRBD2 agrees at 10 bases. Germline V CDR1 and CDR2: SGHNT, YYREEE (reference sequence). The V segment lost 4 bases and the J segment 10 bases; nucleotides outside the gene matches: 5. The CDR3 is 13 residues long. CDR3 DNA sequence: TGTGCCAGCAGCCTCGGGACTAGCGAAGAGCAGTTCTTC. This encodes CASSLGTSEEQFF.

V gene TRBV2 combines with J gene TRBJ1-5; perhaps TRBD1 as D (6 bases). V lost 8 bases, J lost 0 bases, and 14 bases lay in between. CDR3 length: 15 amino acids. The germline gives CDR1 SNHLY, CDR2 FYNNEI. As DNA, the CDR3 is TGTGCCAGCTTAGGGGGGGCTTATAGCAATCAGCCCCAGCATTTT. Translated: CASLGGAYSNQPQHF.

This clone was detected once. The CDR3 DNA follows: TGCGCCAGCAGCTTGGCCGGACTCCGCCAAGAGACCCAGTACTTC. Amino acid sequence: CASSLAGLRQETQYF. This chain uses TRBV5-1 with TRBJ2-5; TRBD2 might be the D (5 bases). The CDR3 extends over 15 amino acids. Germline values: CDR1 SGHRS, CDR2 YFSETQ. V lost 0 bases, J lost 1 base, and 10 bases lay in between.

V gene TRBV28 combines with J gene TRBJ2-5; D possibly corresponds to TRBD1 (5 bases). Germline-derived CDR1 and CDR2 are MDHEN and SYDVKM. Trimming removed 3 bases at V and 4 bases at J, with 12 bases between. This CDR3 has 14 amino acids. The CDR3 sequence: CASSFAGWGETQYF. CDR3 coding DNA: TGTGCCAGCAGTTTCGCAGGGTGGGGAGAGACCCAGTACTTC.

The V gene is TRBV29-1, the J gene TRBJ2-1; 7 nucleotides match TRBD2. Per germline, CDR1 SQVTM and CDR2 ANQGSEA. This CDR3 comprises 15 residues. V lost 3 bases to trimming and J lost 6 bases; unmatched junction nucleotides: 11. The CDR3 protein is CSVEGWWLAANEQFF. In DNA form, the CDR3 reads TGCAGCGTTGAGGGGTGGTGGCTAGCGGCCAATGAGCAGTTCTTC.

The CDR3 nucleotides are TGTGCCAGCAGTTACTTTAGGACAGGGGAGGGTTCACCCCTCCACTTT. Translating gives CASSYFRTGEGSPLHF. The V call is TRBV6-2 or TRBV6-3, the J call TRBJ1-6; 9 positions match TRBD1. The CDR3 length is 16 residues. J was trimmed by 9 bases and V by 1 base; bases with no gene match: 7. Germline V CDR1 and CDR2: MNHEY, SVGEGT.

This chain uses TRBV7-2 with TRBJ2-7; TRBD1 matches at 7 bases. This CDR3 has 14 amino acids. Germline V CDR1 and CDR2: SGHTA, FQGNSA. V lost 6 bases and J lost 1; bases outside the gene matches: 6. CDR3 bases: TGTGCCAGCAGAATAGGGGGACAGTCCTACGAGCAGTACTTC. It translates to CASRIGGQSYEQYF.

This chain links TRBV19 with TRBJ1-2; 7 bases agree with TRBD1. V gave up 4 bases and J gave up 4 bases; unmatched junction bases: 6. The CDR3 consists of 14 residues. Germline V gene sequence: CDR1 LNHDA, CDR2 SQIVND (reference sequence). CDR3 loop: CASSTTGSAYGYTF. DNA of the CDR3: TGTGCCAGTAGTACGACAGGGTCGGCCTATGGCTACACCTTC.

The V call is TRBV15, the J call TRBJ1-5; tentatively, D is TRBD1 (5 bases). The CDR3 runs to 16 residues. V lost 0 bases, J lost 2 bases, and 11 bases lay in between. In germline, CDR1 is LNHNV, CDR2 YYDKDF (reference sequence). CDR3 in DNA: TGTGCCACCAGCAGAGACGGGGGGAATGGCAATCAGCCCCAGCATTTT. Translated, it gives CATSRDGGNGNQPQHF.

The V call is TRBV5-8, the J call TRBJ1-2, with 8 bases that match TRBD1. The junction had 2 bases not matched to a gene; V was cut back by 0 bases and J by 4 bases. The V gene's germline CDR1 is SGHTS and CDR2 YDEGEE. CDR3 size: 14 residues. This chain's CDR3 is CASSLVGQGYGYTF. The CDR3 region has the DNA TGTGCCAGCAGCTTGGTAGGACAGGGCTATGGCTACACCTTC.

This chain connects TRBV28 to TRBJ1-2; tentative D call: TRBD1 (5 bases). The CDR3 runs to 14 residues. Germline CDR1 MDHEN, CDR2 SYDVKM. Trimming cost V 5 bases and J 3 bases, with 13 bases left between them. DNA for the CDR3: TGTGCCAGCAGTGCACCCAGGGAAGACTATGGCTACACCTTC. The encoded protein is CASSAPREDYGYTF.

J is TRBJ2-3 and V is TRBV7-2; 13 bases match TRBD2. The CDR3 sequence is 18 residues long. V dropped 5 bases and J dropped 6; count of bases not matched to a gene: 14. Per the germline V gene, CDR1 is SGHTA and CDR2 is FQGNSA. The CDR3 DNA reads as TGTGCCAGCAGCCGGACTAGCGGGAGCCCCGTCCGAATGGATACGCAGTATTTT. This encodes CASSRTSGSPVRMDTQYF.

V gene TRBV18 combines with J gene TRBJ2-7, with 9 nucleotides matching TRBD1. CDR1 KGHSH and CDR2 LQKENI come from the germline V gene. With 5 bases clipped from V and 0 bases from J, the junction kept 5 bases outside the gene matches. This CDR3 region has 15 residues. The CDR3 DNA reads as TGTGCCAGCTCATCGACAGGGGGGGGCTCCTACGAGCAGTACTTC. Translated, it gives CASSSTGGGSYEQYF.

This chain uses TRBV9 with TRBJ1-1; no clear D gene. Trimming removed 0 bases from V and 3 bases from J, with 12 bases in between. The germline gives CDR1 SGDLS, CDR2 YYNGEE. The CDR3 spans 15 residues. As DNA, the CDR3 is TGTGCCAGCAGCGTAGAACCGGGGATGGACACTGAAGCTTTCTTT. Translation gives CASSVEPGMDTEAFF.

This chain links TRBV27 with TRBJ1-2; 9 positions agree with TRBD1. The CDR3 extends over 14 amino acids. After removal of 5 bases from V and 6 bases from J, the junction contained 7 bases not matched to a gene. The germline V gene encodes CDR1 MNHEY and CDR2 SMNVEV (reference sequence). The CDR3 DNA sequence: TGTGCCAGCAGTCCTAGACAGGGGGTTAATGGCTACACCTTC. It specifies CASSPRQGVNGYTF.

This chain links TRBV5-5 with TRBJ2-7, with 8 bases aligning to TRBD2. Germline V CDR1 and CDR2: SGHKS, YYEKEE (reference sequence). Trimming took 3 bases from V and 2 from J; bases not matched to a gene: 7. The CDR3 length is 15 residues. The CDR3 sequence is CASSSASGSTYEQYF. For the CDR3, the DNA is TGTGCCAGCAGCTCGGCTAGCGGGTCCACCTACGAGCAGTACTTC.

This clone was recorded a few times. This rearrangement joins TRBV3-1 (or the pseudogene TRBV3-2) to TRBJ1-6; TRBD1 aligns across 9 bases. V trimming: 6 bases; J trimming: 7 bases; junction bases outside the gene matches: 4. Germline-derived CDR1 and CDR2 are LGHDT and YNNKEL (reference sequence). The CDR3 totals 14 residues. The CDR3 here is CASRDRGGNSPLHF. The CDR3 nucleotides read TGTGCCAGCAGGGACAGGGGAGGGAATTCACCCCTCCACTTT.

This chain connects TRBV7-2 to TRBJ1-1; TRBD1 is a possible D gene (5 bases). The CDR3 contains 14 residues. The germline V and J ends were trimmed by 1 base and 0 bases, with 6 bases remaining between them. Looked up from germline, CDR1 is SGHTA and CDR2 is FQGNSA. The CDR3 coding sequence is TGTGCCAGCAGCTTAGGGGGGGTGAACACTGAAGCTTTCTTT. Translation gives CASSLGGVNTEAFF.

The chain combines TRBV5-1 with TRBJ2-1; D is perhaps TRBD2 (6 bases). V was cut by 0 bases and J by 7 bases, with 14 bases left in between. The CDR3 consists of 15 residues. The V gene's germline CDR1 is SGHRS and CDR2 YFSETQ. Here the CDR3 reads CASSLGLGTENEQFF. The DNA for the CDR3 is TGCGCCAGCAGCTTGGGACTGGGGACTGAAAATGAGCAGTTCTTC.

This clone was recorded at least ten times. The same CDR3 arises from other DNA sequences in this sample as well. The rearrangement links TRBV7-3 to TRBJ1-6; 7 bases are shared with TRBD1. V dropped 4 bases and J dropped 9; count of bases not matched to a gene: 6. The CDR3 has 14 residues. The germline CDR1 and CDR2 sequences are SGHTA and FQGTGA. CDR3 protein: CASSSTGVGSPLHF. The CDR3 nucleotides read TGTGCCAGCAGCTCCACAGGGGTAGGTTCACCCCTCCACTTT.

As DNA, the CDR3 is TGTGCCAGCAGCAGGGACAGAAACACTGAAGCTTTCTTT. Amino acid sequence: CASSRDRNTEAFF. This chain connects TRBV13 to TRBJ1-1; 7 bases map to TRBD1. Germline CDR1 reads PRHDT; CDR2 reads FYEKMQ (reference sequence). CDR3 size: 13 residues. J gave up 2 bases and V 5 bases, and 2 bases lay outside the gene matches. Using reference TRBV13 and TRBJ1-1 for the parts outside the CDR3, the full variable domain is AAGVIQSPRHLIKEKRETATLKCYPIPRHDTVYWYQQGPGQDPQFLISFYEKMQSDKGSIPDRFSAQQFSDYHSELNMSSLELGDSALYFCASSRDRNTEAFFGQGTRLTVV.

The J gene is TRBJ1-3, the V gene TRBV7-9; D may be TRBD1 (6 bases). From germline, CDR1 is SEHNR and CDR2 FQNEAQ (reference sequence). The CDR3 has 15 amino acids. V lost 1 base and J 2 bases, leaving 9 bases between the germline ends. The CDR3 is CASSLDPGAGNTIYF. The DNA for the CDR3 is TGTGCCAGCAGCTTAGATCCAGGGGCTGGAAACACCATATATTTT.

This chain links TRBV10-2 with TRBJ2-2, with D perhaps TRBD2 (6 bases). The germline CDR1 and CDR2 sequences are WSHSY and SAAADI. This CDR3 has 15 amino acids. V lost 7 bases to trimming and J lost 2 bases, with 14 bases between them. The CDR3 DNA reads as TGCGCCAGCAAGGCCAGCGGGTTAAACACCGGGGAGCTGTTTTTT. This encodes CASKASGLNTGELFF.

The V gene is TRBV7-9, the J gene TRBJ2-3, with TRBD2 matching over 9 bases. V dropped 2 bases and J dropped 5; count of bases not matched to a gene: 2. CDR3 length equals 14 residues. Germline V gene lookup returns CDR1 SEHNR and CDR2 FQNEAQ (reference sequence). The CDR3 here is CASSLTAGGDTQYF. As DNA, the CDR3 is TGTGCCAGCAGCTTAACAGCGGGAGGAGATACGCAGTATTTT.

The chain links TRBV11-3 to TRBJ2-1; D is possibly TRBD2 (5 bases). The CDR3 runs to 14 residues. Germline-derived CDR1 and CDR2 are SGHNT and YENEEA. Trimming took 4 bases from V and 3 from J, leaving 10 bases between them. CDR3 protein: CASSSTGVYNEQFF. In DNA, the CDR3 is TGTGCCAGCAGCTCAACCGGGGTCTACAATGAGCAGTTCTTC.